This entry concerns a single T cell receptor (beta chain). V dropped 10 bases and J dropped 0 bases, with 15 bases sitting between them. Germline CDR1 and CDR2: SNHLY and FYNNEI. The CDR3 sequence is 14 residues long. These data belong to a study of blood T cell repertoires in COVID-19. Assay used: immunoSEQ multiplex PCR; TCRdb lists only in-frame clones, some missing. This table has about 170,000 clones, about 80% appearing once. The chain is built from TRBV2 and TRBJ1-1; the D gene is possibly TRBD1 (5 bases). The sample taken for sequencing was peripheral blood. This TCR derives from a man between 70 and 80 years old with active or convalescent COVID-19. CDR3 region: CATTRTPMNTEAFF. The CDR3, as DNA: TGTGCCACCACCCGGACACCTATGAACACTGAAGCTTTCTTT.